This T cell receptor (beta chain) was sequenced in a study of T-cell memory formation after mild COVID-19. Study details: Most TCR clusters belonged to a single donor.

The sample holds a few counts of this clonotype. The antigen is not known. Overall study findings and caveats: CD4+ contracting clones were found mainly in CM and EM, and CD8+ ones in EMRA. Clones that shrank (day 15 to 85) were balanced CD4/CD8, whereas later expanders leaned CD4+. Pre-infection memory showed some responding clones, and this suggested that cross-reactive memory joined.

Trimming removed 1 base at V and 7 bases at J, with 8 bases between. The CDR3 is 13 amino acids. Germline CDR1 SSHAT, CDR2 FNYEAQ (reference sequence). TCRdb recomputed calls from the 5' RACE reads with MiXCR, one row per CDR3 protein. This table holds 350,000 to 450,000 distinct CDR3 sequences, around 18% found once. This sequence was found in an adult woman who had mild COVID-19 (a few samples of this study predate the infection). Cell type and time point are not known. Source material: PBMCs or a T cell subset sorted from them (not recorded which). V and J are TRBV7-7 and TRBJ2-1; no clear D gene. The CDR3 nucleotides read TGTGCCAGCAGCTTAGGATCAGTGAATGAGCAGTTCTTC. Residues: CASSLGSVNEQFF.